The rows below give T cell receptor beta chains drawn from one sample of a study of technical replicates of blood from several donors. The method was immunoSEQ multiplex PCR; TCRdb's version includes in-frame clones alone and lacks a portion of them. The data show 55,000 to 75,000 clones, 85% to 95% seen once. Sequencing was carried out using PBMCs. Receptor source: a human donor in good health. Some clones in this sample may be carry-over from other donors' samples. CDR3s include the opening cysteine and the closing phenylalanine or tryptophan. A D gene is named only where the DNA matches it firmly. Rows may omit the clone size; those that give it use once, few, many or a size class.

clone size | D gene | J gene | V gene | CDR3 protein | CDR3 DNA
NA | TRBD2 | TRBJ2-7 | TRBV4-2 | CASSQNLAGAGSYEQYF | TGTGCCAGCAGCCAAAATCTAGCGGGGGCGGGCTCCTACGAGCAGTACTTC
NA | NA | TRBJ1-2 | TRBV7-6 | CASSLAGGSGYTF | TGTGCCAGCAGCTTAGCGGGCGGGTCGGGCTACACCTTC
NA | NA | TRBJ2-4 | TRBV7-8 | CASSYTANIQYF | TGTGCCAGCAGCTACACAGCAAACATTCAGTACTTC
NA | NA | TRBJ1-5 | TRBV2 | CASRAPSSGPQHF | TGTGCCAGCAGGGCTCCCTCGTCGGGACCCCAGCATTTT
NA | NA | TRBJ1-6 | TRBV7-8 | CASSLNRANSPLHF | TGTGCCAGCAGCTTAAACAGGGCCAATTCACCCCTCCACTTT
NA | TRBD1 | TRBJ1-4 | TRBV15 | CATSRDRQGVEKLFF | TGTGCCACCAGCAGAGATAGACAGGGAGTGGAAAAACTGTTTTTT
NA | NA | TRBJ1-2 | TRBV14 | CASSQTGQWGGYGYTF | TGTGCCAGCAGCCAGACGGGGCAGTGGGGGGGCTATGGCTACACCTTC
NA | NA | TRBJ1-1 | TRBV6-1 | CASSEALTAFEAFF | TGTGCCAGCAGTGAAGCGTTGACAGCCTTTGAAGCTTTCTTT
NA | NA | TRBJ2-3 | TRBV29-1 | CSVEPDNTDTQYF | TGCAGCGTTGAACCGGACAACACAGATACGCAGTATTTT
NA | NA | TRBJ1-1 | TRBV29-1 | CSVEDQGLGAFF | TGCAGCGTTGAAGATCAAGGACTCGGAGCTTTCTTT
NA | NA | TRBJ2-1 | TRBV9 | CASSSRSGGPGEQFF | TGTGCCAGCAGCTCACGCTCGGGGGGCCCCGGAGAGCAGTTCTTC
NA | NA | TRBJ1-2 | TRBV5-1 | CASSLLGGTGYGYTF | TGCGCCAGCAGCCTGTTGGGAGGAACCGGCTATGGCTACACCTTC
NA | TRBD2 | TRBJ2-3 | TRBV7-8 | CASSLGLAGVGTQYF | TGTGCCAGCAGCTTAGGACTAGCGGGGGTGGGAACGCAGTATTTT
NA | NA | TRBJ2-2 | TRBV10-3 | CATPGKGENTGELFF | TGTGCCACACCCGGGAAGGGGGAGAACACCGGGGAGCTGTTTTTT
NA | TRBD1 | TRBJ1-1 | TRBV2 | CASSIQGANTEAFF | TGTGCCAGCAGTATACAGGGGGCGAACACTGAAGCTTTCTTT
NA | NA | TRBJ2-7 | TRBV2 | CASRTDTSYEQYF | TGTGCCAGCAGGACCGACACCTCCTACGAGCAGTACTTC
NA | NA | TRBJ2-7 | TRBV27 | CASSSDTGIKEEQYF | TGTGCCAGCAGCTCCGATACAGGGATTAAGGAGGAGCAGTACTTC
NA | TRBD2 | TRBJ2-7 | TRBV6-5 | CASSYTGLAGTYEQYF | TGTGCCAGCAGTTACACAGGACTAGCGGGAACCTACGAGCAGTACTTC
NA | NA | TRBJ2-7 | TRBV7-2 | CASSSRSVGAPSYEQYF | TGTGCCAGCAGCTCACGCTCGGTGGGCGCGCCGTCCTACGAGCAGTACTTC
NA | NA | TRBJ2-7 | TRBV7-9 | CASSLSTGEDEQYF | TGTGCCAGCAGCTTATCCACAGGGGAGGATGAGCAGTACTTC
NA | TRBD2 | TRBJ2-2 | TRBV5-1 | CASSWSGGASGELFF | TGCGCCAGCAGCTGGAGCGGGGGGGCGAGCGGGGAGCTGTTTTTT
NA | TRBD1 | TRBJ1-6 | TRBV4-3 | CASSQQVIGQVGFRGNSPLHF | TGCGCCAGCAGCCAACAAGTCATCGGACAGGTCGGATTTCGGGGGAATTCACCCCTCCACTTT
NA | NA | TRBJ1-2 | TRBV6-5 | CASSYSAGTRLYGYTF | TGTGCCAGCAGTTACTCGGCGGGAACCCGGCTATATGGCTACACCTTC
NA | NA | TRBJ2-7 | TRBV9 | CASSPSGGIYEQYF | TGTGCCAGCAGCCCCAGCGGCGGGATATACGAGCAGTACTTC
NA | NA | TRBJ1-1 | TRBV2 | CASSEALRGFGGTEAFF | TGTGCCAGCAGTGAAGCGCTTCGGGGGTTCGGAGGCACTGAAGCTTTCTTT
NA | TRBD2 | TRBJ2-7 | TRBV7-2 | CASSLEAGEVYEQYF | TGTGCCAGCAGCTTAGAGGCGGGAGAGGTATACGAGCAGTACTTC
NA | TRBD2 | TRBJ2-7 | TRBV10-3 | CAISELGLGPYEQYF | TGTGCCATCAGTGAGTTGGGACTAGGGCCCTACGAGCAGTACTTC
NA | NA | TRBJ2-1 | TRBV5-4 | CASSSDRAPGYNEQFF | TGTGCCAGCAGCTCAGACAGAGCACCGGGTTACAATGAGCAGTTCTTC
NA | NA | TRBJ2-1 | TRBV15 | CATSRDEVPRNEQFF | TGTGCCACCAGCAGAGATGAGGTCCCAAGGAATGAGCAGTTCTTC
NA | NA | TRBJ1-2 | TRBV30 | CACAENRGYTF | TGTGCCTGTGCTGAGAATCGGGGCTACACCTTC
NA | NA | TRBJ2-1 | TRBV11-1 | CASSLVGGPNEQFF | TGTGCCAGCAGCTTAGTCGGGGGTCCCAATGAGCAGTTCTTC
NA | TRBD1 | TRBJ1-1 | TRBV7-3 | CASSLRARGTEAFF | TGTGCCAGCAGCTTACGGGCCAGGGGGACTGAAGCTTTCTTT
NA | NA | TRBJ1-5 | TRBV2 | CASTPGQGIDSNQPQHF | TGTGCCAGCACCCCAGGGCAGGGGATCGATAGCAATCAGCCCCAGCATTTT
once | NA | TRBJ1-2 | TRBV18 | CASSPPSDSYGYTF | TGTGCCAGCTCACCACCTTCAGACAGCTATGGCTACACCTTC
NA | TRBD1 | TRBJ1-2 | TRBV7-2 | CASSPGQGEGGYTF | TGTGCCAGCAGCCCCGGACAGGGAGAAGGCGGCTACACCTTC
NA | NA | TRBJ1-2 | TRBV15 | CATSPRGIGYGYTF | TGTGCCACCAGCCCCCGCGGGATAGGCTATGGCTACACCTTC
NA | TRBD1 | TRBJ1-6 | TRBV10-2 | CASSRTGGIHGASPLHF | TGCGCCAGCAGTCGGACAGGGGGTATCCACGGGGCTTCACCCCTCCACTTT
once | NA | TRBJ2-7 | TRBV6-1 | CATGIRDKDYEQYF | TGTGCCACTGGCATCCGGGACAAGGACTACGAGCAGTACTTC
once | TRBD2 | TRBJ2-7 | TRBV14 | CASSHRGLAGERYEQYF | TGTGCCAGCAGCCACAGGGGACTAGCGGGAGAGCGGTACGAGCAGTACTTC
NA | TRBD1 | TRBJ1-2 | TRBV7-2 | CASSLQSGQGYGYTF | TGTGCCAGCAGCCTTCAATCGGGACAGGGGTATGGCTACACCTTC
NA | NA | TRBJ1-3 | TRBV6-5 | CASRSSGNTIYF | TGTGCCAGCCGGAGCTCTGGAAACACCATATATTTT
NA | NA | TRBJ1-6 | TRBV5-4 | CASSLNQGNSPLHF | TGTGCCAGCAGCTTAAACCAGGGAAATTCACCCCTCCACTTT
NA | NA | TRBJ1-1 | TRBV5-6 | CASSYRGVGTEAFF | TGTGCCAGCAGCTATAGAGGAGTCGGCACTGAAGCTTTCTTT
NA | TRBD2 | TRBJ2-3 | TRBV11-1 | CASSLGQRDTDTQYF | TGTGCCAGCAGCTTGGGCCAGCGGGACACAGATACGCAGTATTTT